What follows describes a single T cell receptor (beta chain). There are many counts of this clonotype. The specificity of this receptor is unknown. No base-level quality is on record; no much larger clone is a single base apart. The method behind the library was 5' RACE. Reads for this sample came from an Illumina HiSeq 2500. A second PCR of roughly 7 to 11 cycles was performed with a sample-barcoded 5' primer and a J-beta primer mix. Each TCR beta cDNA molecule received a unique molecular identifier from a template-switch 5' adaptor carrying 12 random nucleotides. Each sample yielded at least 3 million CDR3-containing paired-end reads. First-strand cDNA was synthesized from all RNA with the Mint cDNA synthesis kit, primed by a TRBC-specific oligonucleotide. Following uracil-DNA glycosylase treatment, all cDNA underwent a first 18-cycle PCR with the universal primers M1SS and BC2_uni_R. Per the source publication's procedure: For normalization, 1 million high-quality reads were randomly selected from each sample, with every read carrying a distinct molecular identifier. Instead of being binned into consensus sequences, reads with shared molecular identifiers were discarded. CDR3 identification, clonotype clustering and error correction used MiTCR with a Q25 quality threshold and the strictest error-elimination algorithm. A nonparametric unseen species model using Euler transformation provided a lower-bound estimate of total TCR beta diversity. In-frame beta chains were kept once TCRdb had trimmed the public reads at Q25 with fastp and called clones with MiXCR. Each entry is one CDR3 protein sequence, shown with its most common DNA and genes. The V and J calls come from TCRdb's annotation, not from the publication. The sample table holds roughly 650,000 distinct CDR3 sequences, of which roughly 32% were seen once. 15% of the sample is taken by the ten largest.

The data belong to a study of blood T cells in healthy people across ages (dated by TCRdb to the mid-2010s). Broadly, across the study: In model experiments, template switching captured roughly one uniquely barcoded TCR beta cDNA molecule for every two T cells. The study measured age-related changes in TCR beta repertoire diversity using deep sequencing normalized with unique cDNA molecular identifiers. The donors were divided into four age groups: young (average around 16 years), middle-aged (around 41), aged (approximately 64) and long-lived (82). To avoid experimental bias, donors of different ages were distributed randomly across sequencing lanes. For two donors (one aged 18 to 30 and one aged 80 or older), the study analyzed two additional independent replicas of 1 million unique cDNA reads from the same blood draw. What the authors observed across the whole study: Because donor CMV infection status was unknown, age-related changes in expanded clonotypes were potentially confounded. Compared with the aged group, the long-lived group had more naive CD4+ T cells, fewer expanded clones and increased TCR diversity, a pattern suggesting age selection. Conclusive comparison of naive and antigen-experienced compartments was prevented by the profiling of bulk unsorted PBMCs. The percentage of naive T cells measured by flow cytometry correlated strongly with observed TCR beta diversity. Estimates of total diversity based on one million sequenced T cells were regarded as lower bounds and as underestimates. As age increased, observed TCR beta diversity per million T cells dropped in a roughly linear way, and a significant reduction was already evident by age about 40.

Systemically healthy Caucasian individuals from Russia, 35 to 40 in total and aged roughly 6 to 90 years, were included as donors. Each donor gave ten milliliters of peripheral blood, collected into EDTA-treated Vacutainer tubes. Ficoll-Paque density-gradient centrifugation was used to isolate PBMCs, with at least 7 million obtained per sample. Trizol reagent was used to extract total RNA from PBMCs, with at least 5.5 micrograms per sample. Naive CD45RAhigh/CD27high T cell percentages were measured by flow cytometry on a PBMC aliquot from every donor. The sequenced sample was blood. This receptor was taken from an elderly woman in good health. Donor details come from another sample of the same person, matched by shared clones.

The CDR3 protein is CASSLQQIVNYGYTF. Here is the DNA: TGTGCCAGCAGCTTACAGCAAATCGTTAACTATGGCTACACCTTC. The chain employs TRBV7-2 and TRBJ1-2; there is no confident call for the D gene. The germline V gene supplies CDR1 SGHTA and CDR2 FQGNSA. V loses 2 bases, J loses 1 base, and the germline ends lie 11 bases apart. The CDR3 measures 15 amino acids from cysteine to phenylalanine. Only the CDR3 DNA is retained, 45 bases long and in frame from the first base.